The rows below give T cell receptor beta chains drawn from one sample of a study of T cells in Graves' hyperthyroidism and ophthalmopathy. From the multiplex PCR reads, TCRdb called clonotypes with MiXCR, one entry per CDR3 protein. The sample yields approximately 600,000 distinct CDR3 sequences, roughly 15% seen once. The specimen was blood. The receptors come from a woman in her 40s with Graves' ophthalmopathy. Both conserved end residues are part of each CDR3. A D gene is named only where the DNA matches it firmly. Not all rows give a size; the values are once, few, many and, for expanded clones, a class.

clone_size j_call v_call d_call cdr3_aa cdr3_nt
many TRBJ2-7 TRBV11-3 TRBD1 CASSLGGTGGHEQYF TGTGCCAGCAGCTTAGGAGGGACAGGGGGCCACGAGCAGTACTTC
NA TRBJ1-1 TRBV12-3/TRBV12-4 NA CASSYPDAGQYTEAFF TGTGCCAGCAGTTACCCCGACGCAGGGCAGTACACTGAAGCTTTCTTT
few TRBJ1-5 TRBV2 TRBD1 CASTQTGANQPQHF TGTGCCAGCACCCAGACAGGGGCTAATCAGCCCCAGCATTTT
many TRBJ2-5 TRBV7-9 NA CASRKAGGQETQYF TGTGCCAGCAGAAAGGCTGGGGGCCAAGAGACCCAGTACTTC
few TRBJ1-5 TRBV12-3/TRBV12-4 NA CTSSLLGQPQHF TGTACCAGCAGTTTACTAGGCCAGCCCCAGCATTTT
many TRBJ2-7 TRBV12-3/TRBV12-4 NA CASSHGTPREQYF TGTGCCAGCAGTCACGGGACCCCTCGCGAGCAGTACTTC
many TRBJ1-1 TRBV11-3 NA CASSSQGSEAFF TGTGCCAGCAGCTCGCAGGGGTCTGAAGCTTTCTTT
once TRBJ1-6 TRBV12-3/TRBV12-4 TRBD1 CATNLQGDSPLHF TGTGCCACAAACTTACAGGGGGATTCACCCCTCCACTTT
many TRBJ2-7 TRBV7-2 TRBD2 CASRRLAGNYEQYF TGTGCCAGCAGACGACTAGCGGGGAACTACGAGCAGTACTTC
many TRBJ2-7 TRBV28 NA CASSPPHGGYEQYF TGTGCCAGCAGTCCGCCGCACGGAGGGTACGAGCAGTACTTC
NA TRBJ2-2 TRBV4-3 NA CASSQARGNTGELFF TGCGCCAGCAGCCAAGCCAGGGGGAACACCGGGGAGCTGTTTTTT
many TRBJ2-5 TRBV6-2/TRBV6-3 TRBD2 CASSSGLAGDLETQYF TGTGCCAGCAGTTCCGGACTAGCGGGAGATCTGGAGACCCAGTACTTC
NA TRBJ2-7 TRBV30 NA CAWSPTGYEQYF TGTGCCTGGAGTCCAACAGGTTACGAGCAGTACTTC
NA TRBJ2-6 TRBV7-3 TRBD1 CASSPHGQGYGANVLTF TGTGCCAGCAGCCCTCATGGACAGGGTTACGGGGCCAACGTCCTGACTTTC
many TRBJ1-1 TRBV12-3/TRBV12-4 TRBD1 CASSQDRGPYEAFF TGTGCCAGCAGTCAGGACAGGGGTCCCTATGAAGCTTTCTTT
many TRBJ1-5 TRBV6-1 NA CASSELQAINSNQPQHF TGTGCCAGCAGTGAACTACAGGCGATCAATAGCAATCAGCCCCAGCATTTT
many TRBJ2-5 TRBV9 NA CASSAGGSVETQYF TGTGCCAGCAGCGCAGGAGGGTCGGTAGAGACCCAGTACTTC
many TRBJ2-5 TRBV28 NA CASSRATGETQYF TGTGCCAGCAGCCGGGCTACGGGAGAGACCCAGTACTTC
many TRBJ2-7 TRBV28 TRBD2 CASSPGSGRRYEQYF TGTGCCAGCAGCCCGGGGAGCGGGAGGCGGTACGAGCAGTACTTC
many TRBJ1-1 TRBV29-1 NA CSVDRLGLNTEAFF TGCAGCGTCGACCGACTGGGCCTGAACACTGAAGCTTTCTTT
NA TRBJ1-5 TRBV11-1 NA CASSFRGFKGFCQPQHF TGTGCCAGCAGCTTCCGAGGGTTTAAGGGGTTTTGTCAGCCCCAGCATTTT
NA TRBJ2-7 TRBV28 NA CASSRTFAEQYF TGTGCCAGCAGCCGAACTTTCGCCGAGCAGTACTTC
NA TRBJ2-7 TRBV12-3/TRBV12-4 NA CASSPGRSLYEQYF TGTGCCAGCTCCCCCGGACGCTCCTTGTACGAGCAGTACTTC
few TRBJ1-1 TRBV29-1 NA CSVGKQSVNTEAFF TGCAGCGTTGGTAAACAGTCTGTGAACACTGAAGCTTTCTTT
NA TRBJ2-7 TRBV18 TRBD1 CASSPQEGASYEQYF TGTGCCAGCTCACCACAAGAGGGGGCGTCCTACGAGCAGTACTTC
few TRBJ2-7 TRBV28 TRBD2 CASSSGREGEQYF TGTGCCAGCAGCTCTGGTCGGGAGGGAGAGCAGTACTTC
many TRBJ2-7 TRBV29-1 NA CSVKADSYEQYF TGCAGCGTTAAGGCAGACTCCTACGAGCAGTACTTC
many TRBJ1-3 TRBV6-2/TRBV6-3 TRBD1 CASSGTARGNTIYF TGTGCCAGCAGCGGGACAGCGAGGGGAAACACCATATATTTT
many TRBJ2-5 TRBV11-2 NA CATSGRDQETQYF TGTGCCACATCTGGGCGGGATCAAGAGACCCAGTACTTC
many TRBJ1-3 TRBV10-3 NA CAISDLGVPGNTIYF TGTGCCATCAGTGACCTGGGCGTCCCTGGAAACACCATATATTTT
many TRBJ1-2 TRBV28 NA CASCGRTANYGYTF TGTGCCAGTTGCGGTAGGACGGCTAACTATGGCTACACCTTC
many TRBJ2-7 TRBV7-9 TRBD2 CASSPVRERSYEQYF TGTGCCAGCAGCCCCGTGCGGGAGAGGTCCTACGAGCAGTACTTC
medium-sized TRBJ1-2 TRBV6-5 NA CATRKETYGYTF TGTGCCACTAGGAAGGAGACCTATGGCTACACCTTC
many TRBJ1-2 TRBV6-5 TRBD1 CASSYADRGGYGYTF TGTGCCAGCAGTTACGCCGACAGGGGTGGCTATGGCTACACCTTC
many TRBJ1-1 TRBV29-1 NA CSVAQVGLRAFF TGCAGCGTTGCACAAGTAGGGTTACGGGCTTTCTTT
many TRBJ1-2 TRBV12-3/TRBV12-4 NA CASSLTVYYGYTF TGTGCCAGCAGTTTGACAGTCTACTATGGCTACACCTTC
once TRBJ1-5 TRBV6-1 NA CASRNRVYSNQPQHF TGTGCCAGCAGAAACAGGGTATATAGCAATCAGCCCCAGCATTTT
many TRBJ2-7 TRBV28 NA CASSPRELYEQYF TGTGCCAGCAGTCCGCGGGAACTCTACGAGCAGTACTTC
many TRBJ1-2 TRBV15 NA CATSRGGGLYGYTF TGTGCCACCAGCAGAGGCGGGGGGCTCTATGGCTACACCTTC
many TRBJ2-7 TRBV4-1 NA CASSQEQLSYEQYF TGCGCCAGCAGCCAAGAACAGCTTTCCTACGAGCAGTACTTC
NA TRBJ1-2 TRBV2 NA CASILQGVRGYTF TGTGCCAGCATCTTACAGGGTGTGCGGGGCTACACCTTC
many TRBJ2-5 TRBV10-3 NA CAISEFEKEETQYF TGTGCCATCAGTGAGTTCGAGAAAGAGGAGACCCAGTACTTC
NA TRBJ2-2 TRBV2 TRBD1 CASRAWDRGLGTGELFF TGTGCCAGCAGGGCCTGGGACAGGGGGCTAGGCACCGGGGAGCTGTTTTTT
many TRBJ2-1 TRBV7-2 NA CASSSTFFEQFF TGTGCCAGCAGCTCCACTTTCTTTGAGCAGTTCTTC
many TRBJ2-7 TRBV10-3 NA CAIRDRAYEQYF TGTGCCATCAGGGACAGAGCCTACGAGCAGTACTTC
few TRBJ2-7 TRBV19 NA CASSADIKKDEQYF TGTGCCAGTAGTGCGGATATAAAAAAAGACGAGCAGTACTTC
NA TRBJ2-7 TRBV6-1 TRBD1 CASSRDRANYEQYF TGTGCCAGCAGTAGGGACAGGGCTAACTACGAGCAGTACTTC
NA TRBJ2-7 TRBV5-1 TRBD1 CASSTGQGTTYEQYF TGCGCCAGCAGCACCGGACAGGGGACTACCTACGAGCAGTACTTC
many TRBJ1-1 TRBV28 NA CASSLGGQGKNTEAFF TGTGCCAGCAGTTTGGGGGGGCAGGGGAAGAACACTGAAGCTTTCTTT